This T cell receptor (beta chain) was captured in a study of OX40 agonist ivuxolimab in advanced cancers. Overall study: Eligibility rules accepted prior anti-PD-1, anti-PD-L1 or anti-CTLA-4 therapy, and 40% had some.

Regarding this clone: Its specificity is unknown.

Profiled with immunoSEQ multiplex PCR; TCRdb holds only in-frame clones, not every one. Found here are some 80,000 clones, roughly 81% of them singletons; the top ten hold roughly 25%. General study findings and limits: Normalized expansion of T-cell clones was also low for some nonresponders. In the 0.1 to 3.0 mg/kg range, CD4+ and CD8+ blood T cells had expanded clonally by week 6. Partly responding patients at 0.1-3.0 mg/kg showed some of the smallest clonal expansion.

Germline V CDR1 and CDR2: SGHRS, YFSETQ. V was clipped by 0 bases and J by 0 bases, with 3 bases between them. The CDR3 extends over 13 amino acids. This TCR derives from an adult with an advanced solid tumor such as melanoma, head and neck, liver or kidney cancer. The sample consisted of CD4+ or CD8+ T cells sorted from blood, taken in a trial of the OX40 agonist ivuxolimab. This chain joins TRBV5-1 and TRBJ1-1; D is unresolved. CDR3 protein: CASSLGVNTEAFF. For the CDR3, the DNA is TGCGCCAGCAGCTTGGGAGTGAACACTGAAGCTTTCTTT.